This is a list of T cell receptor beta chains from one sample in a study of memory CD4+ T cells and cytomegalovirus serostatus. Generated by immunoSEQ multiplex PCR, the TCRdb table keeps only in-frame clones and is missing some. The table records roughly 60,000 clones, 70% to 80% of them present only once. Input material: memory CD4+ T cells from blood. The receptors shown here come from an adult in good health and CMV-seronegative. The CDR3 runs from the conserved cysteine through the conserved F or W. The D gene is left open where the match is weak. A row's size may be missing; if present it is once, few, many or a size class.

D: TRBD2; V: TRBV7-9; J: TRBJ2-1; size: -; DNA: TGTGCCAGCAGCTTAAGGACTAGCGGGAGTAATGAGCAGTTCTTC; CDR3: CASSLRTSGSNEQFF
D: -; V: TRBV10-2; J: TRBJ1-6; size: -; DNA: TGCGCCAGCAGAAGCCCCATGGGGGAGTATTCACCCCTCCACTTT; CDR3: CASRSPMGEYSPLHF
D: -; V: TRBV5-1; J: TRBJ1-1; size: -; DNA: TGCGCCAGCAGCTTGGTGGGCAGCGTGAACACTGAAGCTTTCTTT; CDR3: CASSLVGSVNTEAFF
D: -; V: TRBV29-1; J: TRBJ1-3; size: -; DNA: TGCAGCGTTGTTCCGGGGCCAGGAAACACCATATATTTT; CDR3: CSVVPGPGNTIYF
D: TRBD2; V: TRBV5-6; J: TRBJ2-7; size: few; DNA: TGTGCCAGCAGCTTGGGGGGGGGACCCGGATGGTATTGGCAGTACTTC; CDR3: CASSLGGGPGWYWQYF
D: TRBD2; V: TRBV18; J: TRBJ2-1; size: -; DNA: TGTGCCAGCTCACCACCCCCCTCCAGCGGGAGATCCGATGAGCAGTTCTTC; CDR3: CASSPPPSSGRSDEQFF
D: TRBD2; V: TRBV5-1; J: TRBJ2-7; size: -; DNA: TGCGCCAGCAGCATGACTAGCGGGGGTGTCTACGAGCAGTACTTC; CDR3: CASSMTSGGVYEQYF
D: TRBD1; V: TRBV5-6; J: TRBJ1-2; size: -; DNA: TGTGCCAGCAGCTTCAATTCCGGGACAGGGGTTAATGGCTACACCTTC; CDR3: CASSFNSGTGVNGYTF
D: TRBD1; V: TRBV19; J: TRBJ2-1; size: -; DNA: TGTGCCAGTAGTACCACCGGGACAGGGTTGCATGAGCAGTTCTTC; CDR3: CASSTTGTGLHEQFF
D: -; V: TRBV30; J: TRBJ1-2; size: -; DNA: TGTGCCTGGAGTTTACGGGGGTCCGGGAACTATGGCTACACCTTC; CDR3: CAWSLRGSGNYGYTF
D: -; V: TRBV19; J: TRBJ1-1; size: -; DNA: TGTGCCAGTAGTATTAAGGGCCTGAACACTGAAGCTTTCTTT; CDR3: CASSIKGLNTEAFF
D: TRBD1; V: TRBV4-1; J: TRBJ1-2; size: -; DNA: TGCGCCAGCAGCTCGGGACAGCCAACTAACTATGGCTACACCTTC; CDR3: CASSSGQPTNYGYTF
D: -; V: TRBV18; J: TRBJ2-1; size: -; DNA: TGTGCCAGCTCGGTACTAGTCGATACCACATACAATGAGCAGTTCTTC; CDR3: CASSVLVDTTYNEQFF
D: -; V: TRBV5-6; J: TRBJ1-2; size: -; DNA: TGTGCCAGCAGCTTCACAGGGAGGGCCTATGGCTACACCTTC; CDR3: CASSFTGRAYGYTF
D: TRBD1; V: TRBV30; J: TRBJ2-7; size: -; DNA: TGTGCCTGGAGTCCCCGACAGGGGGGGCACTACGAGCAGTACTTC; CDR3: CAWSPRQGGHYEQYF
D: TRBD2; V: TRBV9; J: TRBJ2-7; size: -; DNA: TGTGCCAGCAGCTTTGGGGGAGGGGACTACGAGCAGTACTTC; CDR3: CASSFGGGDYEQYF
D: TRBD1; V: TRBV5-1; J: TRBJ1-2; size: -; DNA: TGCGCCAGCAGCTTGCAGAGGACAGGCGCCTATGGCTACACCTTC; CDR3: CASSLQRTGAYGYTF
D: -; V: TRBV7-9; J: TRBJ1-2; size: -; DNA: TGTGCCAGCAGCTCCCCGTTCAGTTGGGCCTATGGCTACACCTTC; CDR3: CASSSPFSWAYGYTF
D: -; V: TRBV21-1; J: TRBJ1-5; size: -; DNA: TGTGCCAGCAGCAAAGGGGGCAATAGCAATCAGCCCCAGCATTTT; CDR3: CASSKGGNSNQPQHF
D: -; V: TRBV5-4; J: TRBJ1-3; size: -; DNA: TGTGCCAGCAGCCTGGGTGGGGAGTCTGGAAACACCATATATTTT; CDR3: CASSLGGESGNTIYF
D: TRBD1; V: TRBV6-1; J: TRBJ1-1; size: -; DNA: TGTGCCAGCAGGAAGGACAGGGTTGGGGACACTGAAGCTTTCTTT; CDR3: CASRKDRVGDTEAFF
D: -; V: TRBV28; J: TRBJ1-4; size: -; DNA: TGTGCCAGCAGACCAGGGAGCCGGGCTAATGAAAAACTGTTTTTT; CDR3: CASRPGSRANEKLFF
D: -; V: TRBV7-2; J: TRBJ1-4; size: -; DNA: TGTGCCAGCAGCTTCGTAGGGCAGGTGGGGGAAAAACTGTTTTTT; CDR3: CASSFVGQVGEKLFF